This T cell receptor beta chain stems from a study of control samples from healthy donors and cancer patients. Germline CDR1 is MNHEY and CDR2 is SMNVEV (reference sequence). The V gene lost 3 bases and the J gene lost 7 bases, with 10 bases spanning the gap. The CDR3 consists of 13 residues. Measured with immunoSEQ multiplex PCR; TCRdb has only the in-frame clones, and not every one. The sample has roughly 38,000 clones; approximately 90% are singletons. The receptor was isolated from a woman aged 45-65 years in good health. The chain has TRBV27 and TRBJ1-5; perhaps TRBD1 as D (5 bases). Input material: blood. The CDR3 sequence: CASSFRAGQPQHF. The CDR3 DNA reads as TGTGCCAGCAGTTTTAGGGCAGGGCAGCCCCAGCATTTT.